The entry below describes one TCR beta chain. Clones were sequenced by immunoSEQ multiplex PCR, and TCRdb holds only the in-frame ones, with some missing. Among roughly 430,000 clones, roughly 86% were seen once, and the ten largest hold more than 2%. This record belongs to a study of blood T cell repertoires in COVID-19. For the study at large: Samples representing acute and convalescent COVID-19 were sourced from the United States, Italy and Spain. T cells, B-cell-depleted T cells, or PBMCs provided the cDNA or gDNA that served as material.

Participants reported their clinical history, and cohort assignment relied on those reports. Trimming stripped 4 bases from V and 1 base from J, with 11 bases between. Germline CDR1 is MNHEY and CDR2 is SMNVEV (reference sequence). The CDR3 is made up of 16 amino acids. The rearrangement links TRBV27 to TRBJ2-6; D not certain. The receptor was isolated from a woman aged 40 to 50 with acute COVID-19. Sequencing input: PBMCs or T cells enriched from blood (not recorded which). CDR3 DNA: TGTGCCAGCAGTTCTCAGTACGGGTCTGGGGCCAACGTCCTGACTTTC. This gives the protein CASSSQYGSGANVLTF.